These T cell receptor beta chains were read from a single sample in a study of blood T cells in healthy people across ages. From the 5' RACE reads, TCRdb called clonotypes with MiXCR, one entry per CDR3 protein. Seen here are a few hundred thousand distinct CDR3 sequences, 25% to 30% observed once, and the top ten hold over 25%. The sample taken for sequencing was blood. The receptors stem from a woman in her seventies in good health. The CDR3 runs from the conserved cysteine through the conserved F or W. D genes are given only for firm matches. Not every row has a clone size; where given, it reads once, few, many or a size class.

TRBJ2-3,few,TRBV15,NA,CATSSGVLGGLADTQYF,TGTGCCACCAGCAGCGGGGTTCTGGGAGGTTTGGCAGATACGCAGTATTTT
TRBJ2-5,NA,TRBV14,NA,CASGQGILVYQEAQYF,TGTGCCAGCGGCCAAGGGATACTAGTATACCAAGAGGCCCAGTACTTC
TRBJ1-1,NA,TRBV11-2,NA,CASSLRGGASTEAFF,TGTGCCAGCAGCTTACGGGGGGGCGCGAGCACTGAAGCTTTCTTT
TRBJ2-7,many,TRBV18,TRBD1,CASSQDRGRSYEQYF,TGTGCCAGCTCACAGGACAGGGGGCGTTCCTACGAGCAGTACTTC
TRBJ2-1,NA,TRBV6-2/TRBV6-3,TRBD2,CASRVLAGVGNEQFF,TGTGCCAGCAGAGTACTAGCGGGAGTAGGCAATGAGCAGTTCTTC
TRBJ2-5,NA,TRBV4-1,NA,CASSQVGAVQETQYF,TGCGCCAGCAGCCAAGTGGGGGCAGTCCAAGAGACCCAGTACTTC
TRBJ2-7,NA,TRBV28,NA,CASSSPGRLGQYF,TGTGCCAGCAGTTCCCCCGGACGGTTGGGCCAGTACTTC
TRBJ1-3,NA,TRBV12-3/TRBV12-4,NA,CASSYSRNTIYF,TGTGCCAGCAGCTATAGCCGAAACACCATATATTTT
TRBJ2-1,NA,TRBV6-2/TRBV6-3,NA,CASSTLGRGPSNEQFF,TGTGCCAGCAGTACTCTCGGGCGCGGGCCCAGCAATGAGCAGTTCTTC
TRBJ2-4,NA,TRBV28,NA,CASRGVRVRDIQYF,TGTGCCAGCCGGGGAGTAAGGGTAAGGGACATTCAGTACTTC
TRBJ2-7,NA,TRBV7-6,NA,CASSPGTKGGYEQYF,TGTGCCAGCAGCCCAGGGACAAAGGGGGGCTACGAGCAGTACTTC
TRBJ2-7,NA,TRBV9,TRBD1,CASSTRQGAEQYF,TGTGCCAGCAGCACACGACAGGGGGCCGAGCAGTACTTC
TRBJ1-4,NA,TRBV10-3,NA,CAISEGRDNEKLFF,TGTGCCATCAGTGAGGGCAGAGATAATGAAAAACTGTTTTTT
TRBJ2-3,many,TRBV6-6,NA,CASSYVGPQYF,TGTGCCAGCAGTTACGTCGGGCCTCAGTATTTT
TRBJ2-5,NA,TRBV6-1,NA,CASLLTAGETQYF,TGTGCCAGCCTGCTAACTGCGGGGGAGACCCAGTACTTC
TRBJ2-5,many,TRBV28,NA,CASMSRTVQETQYF,TGTGCCAGCATGAGCCGGACGGTGCAAGAGACCCAGTACTTC
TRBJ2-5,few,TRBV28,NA,CASSLRLETQYF,TGTGCCAGCAGCCTGCGATTAGAGACCCAGTACTTC
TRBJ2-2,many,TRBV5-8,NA,CASSLVRGATNTGELFF,TGTGCCAGCAGCTTGGTCCGGGGGGCAACGAACACCGGGGAGCTGTTTTTT
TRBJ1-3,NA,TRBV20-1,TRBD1,CSASGTDLLSSGNTIYF,TGCAGTGCGTCCGGGACAGATCTTTTAAGCTCTGGAAACACCATATATTTT
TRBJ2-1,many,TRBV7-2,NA,CASSLARKEGEQFF,TGTGCCAGCAGCTTAGCCCGCAAGGAGGGTGAGCAGTTCTTC
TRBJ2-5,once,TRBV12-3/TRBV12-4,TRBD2,CASSLTSAMGETQYF,TGTGCCAGCAGTTTGACTAGCGCCATGGGGGAGACCCAGTACTTC
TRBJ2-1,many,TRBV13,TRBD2,CASSLQLAEGNEQFF,TGTGCCAGCAGCTTACAACTAGCGGAGGGCAATGAGCAGTTCTTC
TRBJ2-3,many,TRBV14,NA,CASSPVGGITDTQYF,TGTGCCAGCAGCCCCGTCGGGGGCATCACAGATACGCAGTATTTT
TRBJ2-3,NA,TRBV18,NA,CASSPLITDTQYF,TGTGCCAGCTCACCGCTAATCACGGATACGCAGTATTTT
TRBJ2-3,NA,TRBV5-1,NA,CASITGERTDTQYF,TGCGCCAGCATCACCGGGGAACGCACAGATACGCAGTATTTT
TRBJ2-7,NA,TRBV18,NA,CASSETPYEQYF,TGTGCCAGCTCTGAGACTCCTTACGAGCAGTACTTC
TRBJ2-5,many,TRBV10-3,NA,CAIGPPEETQYF,TGTGCCATTGGACCGCCGGAAGAGACCCAGTACTTC
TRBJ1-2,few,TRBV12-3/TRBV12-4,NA,CASSLTVVDYGYTF,TGTGCCAGCAGTTTGACAGTGGTGGACTATGGCTACACCTTC
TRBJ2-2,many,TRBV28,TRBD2,CASSFLSPTSGSGFGGELFF,TGTGCCAGCAGTTTTCTCTCCCCTACTAGCGGGAGTGGTTTTGGCGGGGAGCTGTTTTTT
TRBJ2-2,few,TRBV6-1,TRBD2,CASNTGTSPFNTGELFF,TGTGCCAGCAACACCGGGACTAGCCCCTTCAACACCGGGGAGCTGTTTTTT
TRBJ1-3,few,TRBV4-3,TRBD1,CASSQLGQGSGNTIYF,TGCGCCAGCAGCCAACTGGGACAGGGGTCTGGAAACACCATATATTTT
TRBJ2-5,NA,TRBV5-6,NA,CASHRQQETQYF,TGTGCCAGCCACAGACAGCAAGAGACCCAGTACTTC
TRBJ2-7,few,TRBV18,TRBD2,CASSPARGVEQYF,TGTGCCAGCTCACCCGCACGGGGGGTCGAGCAGTACTTC
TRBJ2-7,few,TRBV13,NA,CASSPTRQSYEQYF,TGTGCCAGCAGCCCGACCCGACAGTCCTACGAGCAGTACTTC
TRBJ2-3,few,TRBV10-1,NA,CASSETPDRTDTQYF,TGCGCCAGCAGTGAGACGCCGGACCGAACCGATACGCAGTATTTT
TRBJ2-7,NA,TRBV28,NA,CASKRENEQYF,TGTGCCAGCAAAAGGGAAAACGAGCAGTACTTC
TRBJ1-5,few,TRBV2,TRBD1,CASSGQGQPLHF,TGTGCCAGCAGCGGACAGGGCCAGCCCCTGCATTTT
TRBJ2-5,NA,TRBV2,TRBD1,CASSSPRTGDLETQYF,TGTGCCAGCAGTTCCCCCCGAACAGGGGATTTGGAGACCCAGTACTTC
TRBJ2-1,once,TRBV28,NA,CASGTGPRFDEQFF,TGTGCCAGCGGTACGGGACCAAGGTTCGATGAGCAGTTCTTC
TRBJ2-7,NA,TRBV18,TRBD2,CASSPPGGLAGPYEQYF,TGTGCCAGCTCACCCCCCGGGGGACTAGCGGGACCCTACGAGCAGTACTTC
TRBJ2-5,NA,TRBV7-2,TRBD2,CASSLVASGTLWETQYF,TGTGCCAGCAGCTTAGTGGCTAGCGGCACATTATGGGAGACCCAGTACTTC
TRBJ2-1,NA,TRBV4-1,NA,CASSQPAGKWEQFF,TGCGCCAGCAGCCAACCGGCAGGGAAGTGGGAGCAGTTCTTC
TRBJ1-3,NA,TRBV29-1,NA,CSVEGVRNTIYF,TGCAGCGTTGAGGGCGTGCGAAACACCATATATTTT
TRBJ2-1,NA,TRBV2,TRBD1,CASRPLTGGLRWEQFF,TGTGCCAGCAGGCCTCTGACAGGGGGATTGCGGTGGGAGCAGTTCTTC
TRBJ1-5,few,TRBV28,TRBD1,CASSSISPGGRPGPQHF,TGTGCCAGCAGTTCTATATCCCCAGGGGGCCGCCCTGGACCCCAGCATTTT
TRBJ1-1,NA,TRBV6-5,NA,CASMRTIRTNTEAFF,TGTGCCAGCATGCGGACCATAAGGACGAACACTGAAGCTTTCTTT
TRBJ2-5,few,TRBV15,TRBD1,CATSRGGQGGETQYF,TGTGCCACCAGCAGAGGTGGACAGGGAGGAGAGACCCAGTACTTC
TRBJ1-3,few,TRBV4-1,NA,CASSSGGRLGNTIYF,TGCGCCAGCAGCTCTGGGGGCAGGCTGGGAAACACCATATATTTT
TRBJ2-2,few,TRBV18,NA,CASSPLQVADTGELFF,TGTGCCAGCTCACCACTCCAGGTGGCCGACACCGGGGAGCTGTTTTTT
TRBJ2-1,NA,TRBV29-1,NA,CSVLFSYNEQFF,TGCAGCGTTCTCTTCAGTTACAATGAGCAGTTCTTC
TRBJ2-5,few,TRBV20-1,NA,CSAREGVKTQYF,TGCAGTGCTAGAGAGGGGGTCAAGACCCAGTACTTC
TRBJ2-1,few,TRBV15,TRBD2,CATSRLIAGELGNEQFF,TGTGCCACCAGCAGATTAATAGCGGGAGAGCTGGGCAATGAGCAGTTCTTC